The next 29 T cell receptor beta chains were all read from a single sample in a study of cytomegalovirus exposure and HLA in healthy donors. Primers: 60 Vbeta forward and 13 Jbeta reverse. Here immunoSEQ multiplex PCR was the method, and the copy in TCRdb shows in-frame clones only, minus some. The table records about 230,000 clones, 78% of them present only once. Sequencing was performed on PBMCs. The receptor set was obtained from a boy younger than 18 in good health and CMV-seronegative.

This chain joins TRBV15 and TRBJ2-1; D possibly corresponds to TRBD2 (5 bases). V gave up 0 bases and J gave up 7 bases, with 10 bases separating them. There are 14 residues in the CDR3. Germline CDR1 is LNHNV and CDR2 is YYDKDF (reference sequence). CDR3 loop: CATSREARVNEQFF. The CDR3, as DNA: TGTGCCACCAGCAGAGAAGCGAGGGTAAATGAGCAGTTCTTC.

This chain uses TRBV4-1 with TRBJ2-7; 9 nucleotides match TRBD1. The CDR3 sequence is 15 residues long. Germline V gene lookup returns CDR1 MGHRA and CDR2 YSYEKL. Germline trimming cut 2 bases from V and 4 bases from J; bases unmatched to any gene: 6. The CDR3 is CASSQSGTGRYEQYF. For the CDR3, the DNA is TGCGCCAGCAGCCAATCCGGGACAGGGAGGTACGAGCAGTACTTC.

The CDR3 region is CASRVSEGEGFYGYTF. The CDR3 DNA sequence: TGCGCCAGCCGAGTTTCTGAGGGGGAAGGTTTCTATGGCTACACCTTC. The chain is built from TRBV4-1 and TRBJ1-2; possible D gene TRBD1, 6 bases. CDR3 length: 16 residues. V was trimmed by 8 bases and J by 4 bases, leaving 23 bases between them. The germline V gene has CDR1 MGHRA and CDR2 YSYEKL.

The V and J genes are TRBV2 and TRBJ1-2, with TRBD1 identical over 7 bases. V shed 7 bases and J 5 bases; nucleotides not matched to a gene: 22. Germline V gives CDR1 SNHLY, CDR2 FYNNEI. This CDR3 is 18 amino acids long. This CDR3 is CASIGAWTGNRVRYGYTF. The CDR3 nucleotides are TGTGCCAGCATTGGGGCCTGGACAGGAAATCGGGTCCGGTATGGCTACACCTTC. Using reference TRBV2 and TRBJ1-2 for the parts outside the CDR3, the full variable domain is EPEVTQTPSHQVTQMGQEVILRCVPISNHLYFYWYRQILGQKVEFLVSFYNNEISEKSEIFDDQFSVERPDGSNFTLKIRSTKLEDSAMYFCASIGAWTGNRVRYGYTFGSGTRLTVV.

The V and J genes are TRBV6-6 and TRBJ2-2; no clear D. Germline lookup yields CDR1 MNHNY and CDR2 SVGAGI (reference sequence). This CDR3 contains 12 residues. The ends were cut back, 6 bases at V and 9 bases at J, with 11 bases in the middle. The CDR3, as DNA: TGTGCCAGCAGCCCTGGGCGCCGGGAGCTGTTTTTT. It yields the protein CASSPGRRELFF.

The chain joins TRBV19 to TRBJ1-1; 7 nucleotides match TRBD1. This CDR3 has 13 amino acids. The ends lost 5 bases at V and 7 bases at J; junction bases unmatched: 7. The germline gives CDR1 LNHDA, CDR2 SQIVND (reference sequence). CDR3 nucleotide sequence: TGTGCCAGTAGTTGGGACAGCTGGAATGAAGCTTTCTTT. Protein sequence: CASSWDSWNEAFF.

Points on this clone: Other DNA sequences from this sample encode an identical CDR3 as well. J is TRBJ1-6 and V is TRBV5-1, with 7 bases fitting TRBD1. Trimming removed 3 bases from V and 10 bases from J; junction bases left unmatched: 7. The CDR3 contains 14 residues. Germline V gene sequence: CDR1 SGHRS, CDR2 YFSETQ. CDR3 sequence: CASSSDRERSPLHF. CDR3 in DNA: TGCGCCAGCAGCTCCGACAGGGAGAGATCACCCCTCCACTTT.

The CDR3 region is CASSLVQGWSNQPQHF. The CDR3 DNA sequence: TGTGCCAGCAGCTTAGTACAGGGGTGGAGCAATCAGCCCCAGCATTTT. The chain combines TRBV7-2 with TRBJ1-5; 7 bases map to TRBD1. Per germline, CDR1 SGHTA and CDR2 FQGNSA. CDR3 size: 16 residues. The junction had 4 bases not matched to a gene; V was cut back by 1 base and J by 1 base.

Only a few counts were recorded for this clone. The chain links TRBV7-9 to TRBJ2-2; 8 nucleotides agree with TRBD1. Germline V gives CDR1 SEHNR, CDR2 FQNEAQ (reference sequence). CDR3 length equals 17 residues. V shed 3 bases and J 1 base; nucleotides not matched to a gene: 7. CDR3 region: CASSLGRGPLNTGELFF. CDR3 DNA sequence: TGTGCCAGCAGCTTGGGCAGGGGGCCCCTGAACACCGGGGAGCTGTTTTTT.

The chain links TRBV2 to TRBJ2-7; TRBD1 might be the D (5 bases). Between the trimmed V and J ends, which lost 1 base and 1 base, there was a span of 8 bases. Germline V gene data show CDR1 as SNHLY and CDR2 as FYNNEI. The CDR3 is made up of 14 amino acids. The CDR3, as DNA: TGTGCCAGCAGTGAAGTTAGGACATCCTACGAGCAGTACTTC. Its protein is CASSEVRTSYEQYF. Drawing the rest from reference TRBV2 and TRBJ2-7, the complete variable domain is EPEVTQTPSHQVTQMGQEVILRCVPISNHLYFYWYRQILGQKVEFLVSFYNNEISEKSEIFDDQFSVERPDGSNFTLKIRSTKLEDSAMYFCASSEVRTSYEQYFGPGTRLTVT.

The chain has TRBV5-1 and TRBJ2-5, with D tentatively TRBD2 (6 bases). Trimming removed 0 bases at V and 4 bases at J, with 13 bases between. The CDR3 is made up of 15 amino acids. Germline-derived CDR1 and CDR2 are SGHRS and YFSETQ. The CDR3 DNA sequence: TGCGCCAGCAGCTTGGCCGGAGGGTCGTCAGAGACCCAGTACTTC. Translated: CASSLAGGSSETQYF.

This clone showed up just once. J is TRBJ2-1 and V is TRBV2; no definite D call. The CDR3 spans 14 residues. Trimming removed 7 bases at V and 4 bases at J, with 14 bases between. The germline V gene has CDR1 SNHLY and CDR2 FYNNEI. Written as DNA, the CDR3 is TGTGCCAGCACTCTTAGCTCCCTTTACAATGAGCAGTTCTTC. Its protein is CASTLSSLYNEQFF.

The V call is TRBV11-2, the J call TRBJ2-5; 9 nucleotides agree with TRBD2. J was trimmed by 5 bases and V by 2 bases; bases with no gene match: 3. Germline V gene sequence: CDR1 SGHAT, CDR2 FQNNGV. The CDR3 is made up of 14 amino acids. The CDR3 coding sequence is TGTGCCAGCAGCTTACGCGGGGGGGTGGAGACCCAGTACTTC. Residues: CASSLRGGVETQYF.

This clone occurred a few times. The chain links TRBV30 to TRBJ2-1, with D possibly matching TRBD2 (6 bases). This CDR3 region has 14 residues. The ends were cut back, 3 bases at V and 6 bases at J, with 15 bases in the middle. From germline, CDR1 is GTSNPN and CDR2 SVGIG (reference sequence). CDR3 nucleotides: TGTGCCTGGAGCGGGAGTGGGTTTATCAATGAGCAGTTCTTC. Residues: CAWSGSGFINEQFF.

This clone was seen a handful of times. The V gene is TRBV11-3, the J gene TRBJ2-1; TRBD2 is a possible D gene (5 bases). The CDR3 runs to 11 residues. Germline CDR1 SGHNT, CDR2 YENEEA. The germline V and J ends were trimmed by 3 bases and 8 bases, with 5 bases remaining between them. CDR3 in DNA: TGTGCCAGCAGCTTCGGGGATGAGCAGTTCTTC. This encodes CASSFGDEQFF.

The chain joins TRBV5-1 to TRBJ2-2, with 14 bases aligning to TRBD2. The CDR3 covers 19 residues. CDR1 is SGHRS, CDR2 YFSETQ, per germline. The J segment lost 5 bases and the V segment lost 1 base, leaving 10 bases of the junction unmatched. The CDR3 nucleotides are TGCGCCAGCAGCTTGTATCCGGGACTAGCGGGAGAAGGTACCGGGGAGCTGTTTTTT. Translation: CASSLYPGLAGEGTGELFF.

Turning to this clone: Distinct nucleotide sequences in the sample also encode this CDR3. CDR3 coding DNA: TGCAGCGTTGGGACAGGCATGAACACTGAAGCTTTCTTT. Its protein is CSVGTGMNTEAFF. V is TRBV29-1 and J is TRBJ1-1; the match to TRBD1 covers 7 bases. With V trimmed by 4 bases and J by 0 bases, 2 bases remained unmatched. CDR3 length: 13 residues. Germline CDR1 and CDR2: SQVTM and ANQGSEA.

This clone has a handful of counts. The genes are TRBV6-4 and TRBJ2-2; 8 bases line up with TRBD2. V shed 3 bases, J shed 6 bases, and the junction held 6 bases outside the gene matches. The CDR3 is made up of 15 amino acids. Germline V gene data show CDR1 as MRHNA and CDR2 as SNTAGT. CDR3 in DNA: TGTGCCAGCAGTGAAGCGGGAGTCGGTTCCGGGGAGCTGTTTTTT. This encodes CASSEAGVGSGELFF.

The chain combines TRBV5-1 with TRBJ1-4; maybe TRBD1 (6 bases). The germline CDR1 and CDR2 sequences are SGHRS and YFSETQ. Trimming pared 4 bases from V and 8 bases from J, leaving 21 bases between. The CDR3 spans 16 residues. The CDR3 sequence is CASSLRTGQREEKLFF. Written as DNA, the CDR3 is TGCGCCAGCAGCCTACGTACAGGGCAGCGGGAAGAAAAACTGTTTTTT.

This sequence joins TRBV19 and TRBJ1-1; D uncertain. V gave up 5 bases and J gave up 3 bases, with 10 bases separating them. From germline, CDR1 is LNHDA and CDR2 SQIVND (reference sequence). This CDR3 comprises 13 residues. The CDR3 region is CASSERADTEAFF. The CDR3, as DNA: TGTGCCAGTAGTGAGCGGGCAGACACTGAAGCTTTCTTT.

The CDR3 here is CASSPGQGLTEAFF. The CDR3 bases are TGCGCCAGCAGCCCGGGACAGGGGCTAACTGAAGCTTTCTTT. The chain is built from TRBV10-1 and TRBJ1-1, with 10 nucleotides matching TRBD1. The junction had 6 bases not matched to a gene; V was cut back by 6 bases and J by 5 bases. Germline loops: CDR1 WNHNN, CDR2 SYGVQD (reference sequence). This CDR3 is built from 14 residues.

CDR3 residues: CASSNKQYYEQYF. CDR3 DNA sequence: TGTGCCAGCAGTAACAAACAATACTACGAGCAGTACTTC. The gene calls are TRBV6-6 and TRBJ2-7; D remains unclear. The CDR3 totals 13 residues. Trimming stripped 5 bases from V and 3 bases from J, with 11 bases between. CDR1 MNHNY and CDR2 SVGAGI come from the germline V gene (reference sequence).

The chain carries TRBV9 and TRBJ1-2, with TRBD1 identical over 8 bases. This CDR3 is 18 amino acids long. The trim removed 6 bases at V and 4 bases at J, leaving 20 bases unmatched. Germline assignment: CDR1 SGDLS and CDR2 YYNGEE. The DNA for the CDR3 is TGTGCCAGCACCAAACAAGGGACAGGCCCCCTTTCGGGCTATGGCTACACCTTC. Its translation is CASTKQGTGPLSGYGYTF.

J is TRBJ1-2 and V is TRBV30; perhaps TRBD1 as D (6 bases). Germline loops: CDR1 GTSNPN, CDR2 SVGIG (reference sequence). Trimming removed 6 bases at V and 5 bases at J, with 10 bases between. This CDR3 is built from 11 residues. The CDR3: CACSTGYGYTF. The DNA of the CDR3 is TGTGCCTGCTCTACAGGGTATGGCTACACCTTC.

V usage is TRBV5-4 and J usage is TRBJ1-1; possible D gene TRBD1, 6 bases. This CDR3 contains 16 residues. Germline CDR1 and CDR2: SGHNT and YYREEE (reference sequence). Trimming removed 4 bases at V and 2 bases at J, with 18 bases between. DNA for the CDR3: TGTGCCAGCAGCCCTGGGGGGGGGCGGGGTAACACTGAAGCTTTCTTT. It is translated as CASSPGGGRGNTEAFF.

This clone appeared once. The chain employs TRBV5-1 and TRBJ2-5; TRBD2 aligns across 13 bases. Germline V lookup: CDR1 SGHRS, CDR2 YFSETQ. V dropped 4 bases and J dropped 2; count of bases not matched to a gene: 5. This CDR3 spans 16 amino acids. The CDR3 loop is CASSRGLAGEQETQYF. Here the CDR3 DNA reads TGCGCCAGCAGCCGTGGACTAGCGGGGGAACAAGAGACCCAGTACTTC. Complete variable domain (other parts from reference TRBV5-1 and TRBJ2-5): KAGVTQTPRYLIKTRGQQVTLSCSPISGHRSVSWYQQTPGQGLQFLFEYFSETQRNKGNFPGRFSGRQFSNSRSEMNVSTLELGDSALYLCASSRGLAGEQETQYFGPGTRLLVL.

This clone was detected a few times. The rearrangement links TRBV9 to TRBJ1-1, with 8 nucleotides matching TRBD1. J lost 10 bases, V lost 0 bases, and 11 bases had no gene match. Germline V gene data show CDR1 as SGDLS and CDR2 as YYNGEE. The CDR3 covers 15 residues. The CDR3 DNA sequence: TGTGCCAGCAGCGTAGAAGGCCGGGCAGGGGGCCGAGCTTTCTTT. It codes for CASSVEGRAGGRAFF.

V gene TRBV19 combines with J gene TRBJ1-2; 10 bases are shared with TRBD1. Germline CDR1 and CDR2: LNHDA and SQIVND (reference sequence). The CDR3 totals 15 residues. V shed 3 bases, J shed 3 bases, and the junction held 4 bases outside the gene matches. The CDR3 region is CASSIGGQGYYGYTF. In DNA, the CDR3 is TGTGCCAGTAGTATCGGGGGACAGGGGTACTATGGCTACACCTTC.

In nucleotides, the CDR3 is TGTGCCAGCAGCTCAACTAAGGACGGCTCGCGGGCCAAACTGTTTTTT. Amino acid sequence: CASSSTKDGSRAKLFF. J is TRBJ1-4 and V is TRBV5-4; D is uncertain. V lost 3 bases to trimming and J lost 11 bases, with 23 bases between them. Germline-derived CDR1 and CDR2 are SGHNT and YYREEE (reference sequence). The CDR3 runs to 16 residues.